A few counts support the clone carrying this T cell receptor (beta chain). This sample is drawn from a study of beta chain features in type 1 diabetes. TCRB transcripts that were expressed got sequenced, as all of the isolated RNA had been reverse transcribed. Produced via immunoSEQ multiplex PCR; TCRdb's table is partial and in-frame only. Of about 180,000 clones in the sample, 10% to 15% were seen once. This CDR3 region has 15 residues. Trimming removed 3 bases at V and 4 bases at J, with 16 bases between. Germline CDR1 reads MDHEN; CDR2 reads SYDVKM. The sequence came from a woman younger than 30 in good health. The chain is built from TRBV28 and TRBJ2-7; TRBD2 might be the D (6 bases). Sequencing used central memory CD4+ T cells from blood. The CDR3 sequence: CASSLSSRGTYEQYF. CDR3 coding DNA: TGTGCCAGCAGTTTGTCCAGTCGGGGGACGTACGAGCAGTACTTC.